The following is a TCR beta chain sequence with its context. The antigen remains unidentified. Once obtained from cultured CD4+ T cells, the DNA was sequenced using the Oncomine TCR Beta short-read assay. TCRdb re-analysed the PCR reads in MiXCR, keeping a single row per CDR3 protein. This sample carries roughly 26,000 distinct CDR3 sequences, approximately 44% of them seen once, and the ten largest clones take 9.5% to 13%. The data stem from a study of vaccination and CD4 T cells after COVID-19. For the study at large: Participants, all vaccine recipients, received two doses of either BNT162b2 or mRNA-1273.

Regarding treatment: approximately nine-day PBMC culture with coronavirus spike peptide pools or control peptides (ViraFEST assay). TCR sequencing followed the expansion of antigen-specific T cells with peptide pools in ViraFEST. The V gene's germline CDR1 is LGHNA and CDR2 YNFKEQ. CDR3 size: 16 residues. Losses at the gene ends were 3 bases for V and 3 bases for J; bases not matched to a gene: 5. The chain joins TRBV4-2 to TRBJ1-1; TRBD1 agrees at 12 bases. Sequenced input: CD4+ T cells from blood, cultured in vitro. The sequence was obtained from a human donor who had recovered from COVID-19. CDR3 sequence reads: CASSQGQGAPDTEAFF. For the CDR3, the DNA is TGTGCCAGCAGCCAGGGACAGGGGGCGCCGGACACTGAAGCTTTCTTT.